This TCR beta chain was sequenced in a study of B cell selection in AIRE deficiency. General study findings and limits: About 30.6% of healthy-shared Treg sequences were found among patient Tconv cells.

Germline-derived CDR1 and CDR2 are GTSNPN and SVGIG (reference sequence). The CDR3 has 16 residues. Assay: immunoSEQ multiplex PCR; the TCRdb copy retains only in-frame clones and omits some. The sample includes under 30,000 clones, 90% to 96% of them seen just once. Sorting defined conventional CD4 T cells as CD4+CD127+. Healthy unrelated donors supplied the control samples. About this clone itself: Its cognate antigen is unknown. Germline and junction disagree at one end, which may indicate a read error.

The chain has TRBV30 and TRBJ2-1; 9 positions agree with TRBD2. Sequencing used CD4+CD127+ conventional T cells sorted from PBMCs. This receptor was identified in a human donor in good health. CDR3 region: CAWNPPSSGIYNGQFF. Written as DNA, the CDR3 is TGTGCCTGGAACCCACCCTCTAGCGGGATCTACAATGGGCAGTTCTTC.